The 27 T cell receptor beta chains presented below share a single source sample, sequenced in a study of blood T cell repertoires in COVID-19. Measured with immunoSEQ multiplex PCR; TCRdb has only the in-frame clones, and not every one. Here the sample spans about 130,000 clones, roughly 91% being singletons. The source material was peripheral blood. The receptors were sampled from a man aged 60 to 69 with active or convalescent COVID-19.

This rearrangement joins TRBV9 to TRBJ2-4; a weak D match, TRBD2 (5 bases). Germline V CDR1 and CDR2: SGDLS, YYNGEE. Trimming took 0 bases from V and 9 from J, leaving 13 bases between them. This CDR3 spans 14 amino acids. The CDR3: CASSVGGSEAIQYF. The CDR3 DNA is TGTGCCAGCAGCGTAGGAGGGAGTGAGGCCATTCAGTACTTC.

The chain employs TRBV27 and TRBJ2-2, with 7 bases aligning to TRBD2. V trimming: 0 bases; J trimming: 0 bases; junction bases outside the gene matches: 10. CDR3 length equals 19 residues. CDR1 and CDR2 from the germline V gene are MNHEY and SMNVEV (reference sequence). The CDR3 DNA sequence: TGTGCCAGCAGTTTATCGGGACGCGGGGCGGGGGCGAACACCGGGGAGCTGTTTTTT. Translating gives CASSLSGRGAGANTGELFF.

This chain joins TRBV27 and TRBJ2-2, with D possibly being TRBD1 (5 bases). V was cut by 4 bases and J by 3 bases, with 9 bases left in between. The germline gives CDR1 MNHEY, CDR2 SMNVEV (reference sequence). The CDR3 contains 14 residues. The CDR3 region is CASSSKTDTGELFF. The CDR3, as DNA: TGTGCCAGCAGTTCGAAGACAGACACCGGGGAGCTGTTTTTT.

The count of this clone is one. The chain combines TRBV2 with TRBJ1-4, with a weak D call TRBD1 (5 bases). This CDR3 is built from 14 residues. The germline V gene has CDR1 SNHLY and CDR2 FYNNEI. The V end lost 3 bases, the J end lost 6 bases, and 11 bases lay between the germline ends. CDR3 bases: TGTGCCAGCAGTGAGCAGGGATATGATGAAAAACTGTTTTTT. This sequence encodes CASSEQGYDEKLFF.

V gene TRBV12-3 or TRBV12-4 combines with J gene TRBJ1-2; D gene ambiguous. The V end lost 7 bases, the J end lost 6 bases, and 6 bases lay between the germline ends. This CDR3 comprises 10 residues. Here the CDR3 reads CASTRDGYTF. In DNA form, the CDR3 reads TGTGCCAGCACGCGGGATGGCTACACCTTC.

The V and J genes are TRBV14 and TRBJ1-1; a weak D match, TRBD1 (6 bases). The V gene lost 2 bases and the J gene lost 1 base, with 14 bases spanning the gap. The germline CDR1 and CDR2 sequences are SGHDN and FVKESK. The CDR3 has 16 residues. CDR3 DNA: TGTGCCAGCAGCCAACGTCAGTGGACAGCGAACACTGAAGCTTTCTTT. It specifies CASSQRQWTANTEAFF.

V gene TRBV20-1 combines with J gene TRBJ1-3; TRBD1 is a possible D gene (6 bases). CDR3 length: 15 amino acids. The germline V gene has CDR1 DFQATT and CDR2 SNEGSKA (reference sequence). The V end lost 3 bases, the J end lost 2 bases, and 14 bases lay between the germline ends. The CDR3 coding sequence is TGCAGTGCTAGTCCCGGACAGAAACCTGGAAACACCATATATTTT. Translation gives CSASPGQKPGNTIYF.

The chain has TRBV13 and TRBJ1-2, with 8 bases aligning to TRBD1. Germline values: CDR1 PRHDT, CDR2 FYEKMQ (reference sequence). This CDR3 spans 15 amino acids. V trimming: 2 bases; J trimming: 7 bases; junction bases outside the gene matches: 9. This CDR3 reads CASSLPMDRVGGYTF. The CDR3, as DNA: TGTGCCAGCAGCTTACCCATGGACAGGGTAGGTGGCTACACCTTC.

This clone was counted between two and nine times. The chain joins TRBV27 to TRBJ2-2; D is possibly TRBD2 (5 bases). Germline CDR1 is MNHEY and CDR2 is SMNVEV (reference sequence). Trimming cost V 1 base and J 6 bases, with 6 bases left between them. CDR3 length equals 13 residues. CDR3: CASSLWESGELFF. The CDR3 DNA follows: TGTGCCAGCAGTTTATGGGAGTCCGGGGAGCTGTTTTTT.

This clone was detected once. The genes are TRBV28 and TRBJ1-3; maybe TRBD1 (5 bases). The V end lost 8 bases, the J end lost 0 bases, and 5 bases lay between the germline ends. CDR1 is MDHEN and CDR2 is SYDVKM in the germline V gene. The CDR3 has 12 amino acids. Written as DNA, the CDR3 is TGTGCCAGCGGGGCCTCTGGAAACACCATATATTTT. Amino acids: CASGASGNTIYF.

The chain links TRBV2 to TRBJ2-3; D is ambiguous. Trimming cost V 8 bases and J 1 base, with 16 bases left between them. Germline V CDR1 and CDR2: SNHLY, FYNNEI. The CDR3 has 15 residues. CDR3 DNA: TGTGCCAGCTATATTACAGAAATGCGCACAGATACGCAGTATTTT. Protein: CASYITEMRTDTQYF.

The chain uses TRBV9 and TRBJ2-1; TRBD2 matches at 9 bases. The CDR3 runs 15 residues. After removal of 5 bases from V and 8 bases from J, the junction contained 11 bases not matched to a gene. The germline V gene has CDR1 SGDLS and CDR2 YYNGEE. The CDR3 sequence is CASSARGLAVYEQFF. The CDR3 bases are TGTGCCAGCAGTGCTCGGGGACTAGCCGTGTATGAGCAGTTCTTC.

CDR3: CASSVEPLRKQYF. The CDR3 nucleotides are TGTGCCAGCAGCGTAGAACCGCTACGTAAGCAGTACTTC. The chain combines TRBV9 with TRBJ2-7; D is unresolved. The CDR3 length is 13 residues. Trimming removed 0 bases from V and 8 bases from J, with 12 bases in between. Germline V gene data show CDR1 as SGDLS and CDR2 as YYNGEE.

The rearrangement joins TRBV10-3 to TRBJ1-1; a possible D gene is TRBD1 (5 bases). Germline CDR1 is ENHRY and CDR2 is SYGVKD. This CDR3 is built from 14 residues. Trimming pared 3 bases from V and 2 bases from J, leaving 10 bases between. CDR3 DNA sequence: TGTGCCATCAGTGACGGGGGACTCAACACTGAAGCTTTCTTT. Translation gives CAISDGGLNTEAFF.

The CDR3 loop is CASSEMISGGYEQYF. The DNA for the CDR3 is TGTGCCAGCAGTGAAATGATTAGCGGGGGATACGAGCAGTACTTC. The rearrangement links TRBV6-1 to TRBJ2-7, with TRBD2 matching over 9 bases. Per the germline V gene, CDR1 is MNHNS and CDR2 is SASEGT. J was trimmed by 4 bases and V by 2 bases; bases with no gene match: 6. This CDR3 is 15 amino acids long.

The CDR3 loop is CSVGRGSVTDTQYF. CDR3 sequence (DNA): TGCAGCGTTGGGAGGGGCAGCGTCACAGATACGCAGTATTTT. The V and J genes are TRBV29-1 and TRBJ2-3; D possibly corresponds to TRBD2 (6 bases). This CDR3 spans 14 amino acids. V lost 4 bases, J lost 2 bases, and 13 bases lay in between. Germline V gene lookup returns CDR1 SQVTM and CDR2 ANQGSEA.

The chain joins TRBV9 to TRBJ1-1, with D maybe TRBD1 (5 bases). CDR3 size: 14 residues. The germline gives CDR1 SGDLS, CDR2 YYNGEE. The V end lost 1 base, the J end lost 5 bases, and 12 bases lay between the germline ends. The DNA of the CDR3 is TGTGCCAGCAGCGTATCGGGGGAAGGGACTGAAGCTTTCTTT. Amino acid sequence: CASSVSGEGTEAFF.

The J gene is TRBJ1-2, the V gene TRBV3-1 (or the pseudogene TRBV3-2); D perhaps matches TRBD1 (5 bases). V was trimmed by 1 base and J by 2 bases, leaving 8 bases between them. Germline CDR1 is LGHDT and CDR2 is YNNKEL (reference sequence). CDR3 length: 14 residues. This chain's CDR3 is CASSQGAGNYGYTF. CDR3 in DNA: TGTGCCAGCAGCCAAGGTGCAGGGAACTATGGCTACACCTTC.

This clone was observed a handful of times. The chain uses TRBV3-1 (or the pseudogene TRBV3-2) and TRBJ1-2; D gene unclear. V dropped 0 bases and J dropped 5 bases, with 13 bases sitting between them. Germline V CDR1 and CDR2: LGHDT, YNNKEL (reference sequence). The CDR3 runs to 15 residues. Written as DNA, the CDR3 is TGTGCCAGCAGCCAAGAGACGGGTATGCGATATGGCTACACCTTC. This codes for CASSQETGMRYGYTF.

The chain employs TRBV7-9 and TRBJ2-1, with TRBD2 as a possible D gene (5 bases). CDR1 and CDR2 from the germline V gene are SEHNR and FQNEAQ (reference sequence). The length of the CDR3 is 15 residues. Trimming removed 1 base from V and 1 base from J, with 8 bases in between. CDR3 sequence: CASSLGVASYNEQFF. CDR3 sequence (DNA): TGTGCCAGCAGCTTAGGAGTAGCGTCCTACAATGAGCAGTTCTTC.

The V gene is TRBV18, the J gene TRBJ2-2, with a tentative D call TRBD2 (6 bases). V lost 1 base and J 0 bases, leaving 9 bases between the germline ends. The V gene's germline CDR1 is KGHSH and CDR2 LQKENI. The CDR3 is made up of 16 amino acids. The CDR3 DNA reads as TGTGCCAGCTCACCACGGGCGGGGCCGAACACCGGGGAGCTGTTTTTT. The encoded protein is CASSPRAGPNTGELFF.

This chain joins TRBV24-1 and TRBJ2-1, with a possible D match to TRBD2 (6 bases). The CDR3 covers 14 residues. The germline V and J ends were trimmed by 9 bases and 4 bases, with 15 bases remaining between them. The V gene's germline CDR1 is KGHDR and CDR2 SFDVKD. Here the CDR3 DNA reads TGTGCCACCTCGGTCTCGGGAGCGTACAATGAGCAGTTCTTC. Translation: CATSVSGAYNEQFF.

The chain recombines TRBV2 with TRBJ1-5; the match to TRBD1 covers 9 bases. CDR1 and CDR2 (germline): SNHLY, FYNNEI. CDR3 length: 15 amino acids. The junction had 12 bases not matched to a gene; V was cut back by 8 bases and J by 7 bases. The CDR3 nucleotides read TGTGCCAGCCATCCGGGACAGGGTGGTTGGCAGCCCCAGCATTTT. It is translated as CASHPGQGGWQPQHF.

V usage is TRBV9 and J usage is TRBJ2-3, with a possible D match to TRBD2 (6 bases). The germline V gene has CDR1 SGDLS and CDR2 YYNGEE. There are 15 residues in the CDR3. V lost 6 bases and J 3 bases, leaving 17 bases between the germline ends. This CDR3 is CASTRESFDTDTQYF. CDR3 in DNA: TGTGCCAGCACCCGGGAGAGCTTCGATACAGATACGCAGTATTTT.

This clone was counted once. The rearrangement links TRBV18 to TRBJ2-5; D call uncertain. CDR1 KGHSH and CDR2 LQKENI come from the germline V gene. Trimming pared 0 bases from V and 4 bases from J, leaving 9 bases between. The CDR3 is 14 amino acids. The chain's CDR3 is CASSPPGTGETQYF. Here the CDR3 DNA reads TGTGCCAGCTCACCACCGGGTACGGGAGAGACCCAGTACTTC.

The gene calls are TRBV5-1 and TRBJ2-7; 11 nucleotides agree with TRBD1. J gave up 2 bases and V 4 bases, and 5 bases lay outside the gene matches. The CDR3 is made up of 15 amino acids. Germline V gives CDR1 SGHRS, CDR2 YFSETQ. The CDR3 region is CASSLGTGGPYEQYF. The CDR3 nucleotides read TGCGCCAGCAGCCTAGGGACAGGGGGTCCCTACGAGCAGTACTTC. Based on the CDR3 plus reference TRBV5-1 and TRBJ2-7, the full variable domain is KAGVTQTPRYLIKTRGQQVTLSCSPISGHRSVSWYQQTPGQGLQFLFEYFSETQRNKGNFPGRFSGRQFSNSRSEMNVSTLELGDSALYLCASSLGTGGPYEQYFGPGTRLTVT.

CDR3 nucleotide sequence: TGTGCCAGCAGCCCAACCTCGGTCGGGGGAAGGGAGCAGTACTTC. Translating gives CASSPTSVGGREQYF. The chain combines TRBV7-9 with TRBJ2-7, with D maybe TRBD2 (6 bases). V was cut by 5 bases and J by 7 bases, with 21 bases left in between. The CDR3 contains 15 residues. The germline V gene encodes CDR1 SEHNR and CDR2 FQNEAQ (reference sequence).